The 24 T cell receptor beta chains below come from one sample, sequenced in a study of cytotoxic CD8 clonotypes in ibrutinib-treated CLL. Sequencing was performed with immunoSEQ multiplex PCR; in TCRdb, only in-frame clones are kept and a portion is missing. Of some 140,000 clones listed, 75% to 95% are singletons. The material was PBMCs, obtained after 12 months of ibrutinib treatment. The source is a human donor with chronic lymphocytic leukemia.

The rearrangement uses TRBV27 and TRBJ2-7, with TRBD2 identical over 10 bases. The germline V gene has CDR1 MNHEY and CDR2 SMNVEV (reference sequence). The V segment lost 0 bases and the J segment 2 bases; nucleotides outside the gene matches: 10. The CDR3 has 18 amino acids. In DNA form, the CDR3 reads TGTGCCAGCAGTTTATCGACCCCTAGCGGGAGATTCCCCTACGAGCAGTACTTC. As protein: CASSLSTPSGRFPYEQYF.

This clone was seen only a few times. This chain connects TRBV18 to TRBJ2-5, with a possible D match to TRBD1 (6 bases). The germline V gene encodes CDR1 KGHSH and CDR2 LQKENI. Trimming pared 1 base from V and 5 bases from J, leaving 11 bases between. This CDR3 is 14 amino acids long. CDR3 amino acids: CASSPLTRGETQYF. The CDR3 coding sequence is TGTGCCAGCTCACCACTCACCAGGGGTGAGACCCAGTACTTC.

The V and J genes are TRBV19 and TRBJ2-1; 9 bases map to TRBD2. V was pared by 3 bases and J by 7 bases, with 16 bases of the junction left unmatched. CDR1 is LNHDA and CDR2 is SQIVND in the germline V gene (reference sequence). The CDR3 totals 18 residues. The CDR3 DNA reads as TGTGCCAGTAGTATGAGGACCACCCCCCAGCGGGAGGATAATGAGCAGTTCTTC. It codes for CASSMRTTPQREDNEQFF.

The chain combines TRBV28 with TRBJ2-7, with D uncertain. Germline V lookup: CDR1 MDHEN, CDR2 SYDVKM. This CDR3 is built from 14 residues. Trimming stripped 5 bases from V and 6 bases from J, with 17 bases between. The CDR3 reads CASSPPQESPEQYF. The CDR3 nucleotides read TGTGCCAGCAGTCCACCCCAGGAGTCACCCGAGCAGTACTTC. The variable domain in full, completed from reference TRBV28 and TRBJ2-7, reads DVKVTQSSRYLVKRTGEKVFLECVQDMDHENMFWYRQDPGLGLRLIYFSYDVKMKEKGDIPEGYSVSREKKERFSLILESASTNQTSMYLCASSPPQESPEQYFGPGTRLTVT.

The DNA for the CDR3 is TGTGCCAGCAGCTTGGGAACAGAAGACTATGGCTACACCTTC. This codes for CASSLGTEDYGYTF. The V call is TRBV5-5, the J call TRBJ1-2, with D unresolved. The CDR3 runs to 14 residues. The V and J ends lost 0 bases and 3 bases respectively, with 9 bases between them. CDR1 and CDR2 from the germline V gene are SGHKS and YYEKEE (reference sequence).

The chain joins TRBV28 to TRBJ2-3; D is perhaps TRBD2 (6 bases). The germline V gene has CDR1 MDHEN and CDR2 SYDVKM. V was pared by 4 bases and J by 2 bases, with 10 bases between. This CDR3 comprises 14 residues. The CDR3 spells CASSSGTSTDTQYF. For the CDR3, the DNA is TGTGCCAGCAGTTCTGGGACTTCCACAGATACGCAGTATTTT.

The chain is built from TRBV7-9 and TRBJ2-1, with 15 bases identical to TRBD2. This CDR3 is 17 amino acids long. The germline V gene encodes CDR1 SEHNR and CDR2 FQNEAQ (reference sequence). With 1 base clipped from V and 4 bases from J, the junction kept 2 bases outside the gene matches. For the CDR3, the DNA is TGTGCCAGCAGCTTAGGGGGACTAGCGGGAGGATACAATGAGCAGTTCTTC. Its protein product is CASSLGGLAGGYNEQFF. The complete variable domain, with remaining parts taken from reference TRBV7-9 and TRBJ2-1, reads DTGVSQNPRHKITKRGQNVTFRCDPISEHNRLYWYRQTLGQGPEFLTYFQNEAQLEKSRLLSDRFSAERPKGSFSTLEIQRTEQGDSAMYLCASSLGGLAGGYNEQFFGPGTRLTVL.

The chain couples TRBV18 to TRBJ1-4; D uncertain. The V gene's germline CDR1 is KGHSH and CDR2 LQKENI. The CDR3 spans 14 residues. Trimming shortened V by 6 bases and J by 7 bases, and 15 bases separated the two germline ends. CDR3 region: CASSPRGEGEKLFF. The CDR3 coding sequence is TGTGCCAGCTCTCCGCGGGGAGAAGGTGAAAAACTGTTTTTT. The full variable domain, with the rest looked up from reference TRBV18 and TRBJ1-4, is NAGVMQNPRHLVRRRGQEARLRCSPMKGHSHVYWYRQLPEEGLKFMVYLQKENIIDESGMPKERFSAEFPKEGPSILRIQQVVRGDSAAYFCASSPRGEGEKLFFGSGTQLSVL.

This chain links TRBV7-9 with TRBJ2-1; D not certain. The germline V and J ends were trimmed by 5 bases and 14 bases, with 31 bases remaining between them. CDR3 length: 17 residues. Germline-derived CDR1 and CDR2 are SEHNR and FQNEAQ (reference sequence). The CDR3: CASSPQTPVKGKFKKFF. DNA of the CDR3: TGTGCCAGCAGCCCCCAGACTCCCGTAAAAGGCAAGTTTAAGAAGTTCTTC.

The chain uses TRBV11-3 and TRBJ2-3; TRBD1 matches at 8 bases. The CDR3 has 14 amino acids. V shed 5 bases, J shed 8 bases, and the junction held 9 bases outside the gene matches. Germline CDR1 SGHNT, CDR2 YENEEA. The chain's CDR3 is CASSPGQALGTQYF. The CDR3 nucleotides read TGTGCCAGCAGCCCGGGACAGGCACTTGGTACGCAGTATTTT.

The CDR3 bases are TGTGCCAGCAGTCTAACTAGCGGGTACGCCTACGAGCAGTACTTC. Its translation: CASSLTSGYAYEQYF. This chain joins TRBV27 and TRBJ2-7, with TRBD2 identical over 9 bases. There are 15 residues in the CDR3. The V segment lost 5 bases and the J segment 2 bases; nucleotides outside the gene matches: 7. Germline CDR1 MNHEY, CDR2 SMNVEV (reference sequence).

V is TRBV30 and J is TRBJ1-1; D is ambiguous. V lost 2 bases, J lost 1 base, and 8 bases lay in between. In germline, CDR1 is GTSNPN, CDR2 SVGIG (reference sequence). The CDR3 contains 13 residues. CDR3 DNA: TGTGCCTGGAGTTTGGTCGGGAACACTGAAGCTTTCTTT. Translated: CAWSLVGNTEAFF.

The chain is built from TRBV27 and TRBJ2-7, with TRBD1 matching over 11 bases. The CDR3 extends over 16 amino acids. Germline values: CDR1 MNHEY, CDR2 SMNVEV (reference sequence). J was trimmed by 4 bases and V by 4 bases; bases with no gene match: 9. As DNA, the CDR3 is TGTGCCAGCAGTTCAAAACCGGGACAGGGGGTGTACGAGCAGTACTTC. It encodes CASSSKPGQGVYEQYF.

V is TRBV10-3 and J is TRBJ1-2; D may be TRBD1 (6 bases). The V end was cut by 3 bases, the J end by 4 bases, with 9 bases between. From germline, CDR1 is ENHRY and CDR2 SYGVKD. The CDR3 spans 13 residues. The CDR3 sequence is CAISDQTGYGYTF. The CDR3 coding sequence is TGTGCCATCAGTGACCAGACAGGCTATGGCTACACCTTC.

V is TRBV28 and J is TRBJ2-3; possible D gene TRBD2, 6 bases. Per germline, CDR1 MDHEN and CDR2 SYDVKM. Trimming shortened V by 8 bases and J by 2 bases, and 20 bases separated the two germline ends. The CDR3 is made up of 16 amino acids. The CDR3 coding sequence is TGTGCCAGCGCCTCAGGAGGGACGGGGAACACAGATACGCAGTATTTT. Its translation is CASASGGTGNTDTQYF.

CDR3 residues: CASSLDQFGPVNTGELFF. In DNA, the CDR3 is TGTGCCAGCAGCTTGGATCAGTTCGGCCCGGTGAACACCGGGGAGCTGTTTTTT. The V and J genes are TRBV7-8 and TRBJ2-2; D gene uncertain. CDR3 length: 18 residues. CDR1 is SGHVS and CDR2 is FQNEAQ in the germline V gene. V shed 3 bases and J shed 1 base, with 18 bases lying between them.

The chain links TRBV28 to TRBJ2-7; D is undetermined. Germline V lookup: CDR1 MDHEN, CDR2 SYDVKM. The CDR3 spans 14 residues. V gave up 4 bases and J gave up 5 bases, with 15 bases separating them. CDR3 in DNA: TGTGCCAGCAGTTCACAGAGCGTAGGCGACGAGCAGTACTTC. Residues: CASSSQSVGDEQYF. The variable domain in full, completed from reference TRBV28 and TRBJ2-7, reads DVKVTQSSRYLVKRTGEKVFLECVQDMDHENMFWYRQDPGLGLRLIYFSYDVKMKEKGDIPEGYSVSREKKERFSLILESASTNQTSMYLCASSSQSVGDEQYFGPGTRLTVT.

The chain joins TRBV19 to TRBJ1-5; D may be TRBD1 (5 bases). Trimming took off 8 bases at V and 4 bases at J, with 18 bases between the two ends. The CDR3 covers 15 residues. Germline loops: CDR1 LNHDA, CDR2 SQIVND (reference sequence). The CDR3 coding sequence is TGTGCCAGTGCGGGGGAGCCTAACTTTAATCAGCCCCAGCATTTT. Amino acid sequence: CASAGEPNFNQPQHF.

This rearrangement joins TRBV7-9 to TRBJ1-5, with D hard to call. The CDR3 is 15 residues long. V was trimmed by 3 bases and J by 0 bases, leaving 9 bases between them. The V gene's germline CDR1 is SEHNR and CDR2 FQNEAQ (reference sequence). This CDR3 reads CASSFKLYSNQPQHF. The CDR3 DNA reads TGTGCCAGCAGCTTTAAGCTCTATAGCAATCAGCCCCAGCATTTT.

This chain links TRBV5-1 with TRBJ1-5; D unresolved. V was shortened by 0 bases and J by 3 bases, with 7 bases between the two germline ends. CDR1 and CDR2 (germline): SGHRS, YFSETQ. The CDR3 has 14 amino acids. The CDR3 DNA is TGCGCCAGCAGCTTGGGTTCGCCCAATCAGCCCCAGCATTTT. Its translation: CASSLGSPNQPQHF.

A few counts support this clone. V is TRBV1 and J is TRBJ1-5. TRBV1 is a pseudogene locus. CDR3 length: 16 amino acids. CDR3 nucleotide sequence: TGCACCAGCAGCCAATGTCCGTTGGGTAGCAATCAGCCCCAGCATTTT. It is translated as CTSSQCPLGSNQPQHF.

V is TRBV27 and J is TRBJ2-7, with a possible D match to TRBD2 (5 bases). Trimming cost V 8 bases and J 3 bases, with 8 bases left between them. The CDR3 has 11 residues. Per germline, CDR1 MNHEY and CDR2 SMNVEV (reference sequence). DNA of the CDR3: TGTGCCAGCGGTACTAGCTACGAGCAGTACTTC. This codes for CASGTSYEQYF.

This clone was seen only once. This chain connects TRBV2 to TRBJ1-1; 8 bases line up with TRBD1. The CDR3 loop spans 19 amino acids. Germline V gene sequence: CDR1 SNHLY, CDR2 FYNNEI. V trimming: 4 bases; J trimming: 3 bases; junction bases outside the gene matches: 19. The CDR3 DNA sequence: TGTGCCAGCAGTGTGGGGGACAGGAACGTATCCCCCTTGCACACTGAAGCTTTCTTT. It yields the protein CASSVGDRNVSPLHTEAFF.

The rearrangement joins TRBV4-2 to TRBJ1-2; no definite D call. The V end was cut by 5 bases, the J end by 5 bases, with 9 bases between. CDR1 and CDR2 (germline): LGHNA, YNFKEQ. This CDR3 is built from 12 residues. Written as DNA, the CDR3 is TGTGCCAGCAGCGGTAGTGATTATGGCTACACCTTC. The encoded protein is CASSGSDYGYTF.